Listed below are T cell receptor beta chains from one sample, sequenced in a study of blood T cell repertoires in COVID-19. Profiling relied on immunoSEQ multiplex PCR, and the TCRdb table lists in-frame clones only, not all of them. Seen here are around 200,000 clones, about four fifths observed once, and the top ten hold less than 3.5%. The sequenced material came from peripheral blood. These receptors were obtained from a man between 45 and 60 years old with active or convalescent COVID-19. Each CDR3 is given without its conserved first and last residue. Clone sizes are given selectively: once, few, many, or a class where the clone is expanded.

size: NA
V: TRBV28
J: TRBJ2-7
CDR3: ATFSGGNYEQY

size: NA
V: TRBV6-2/TRBV6-3
J: TRBJ1-1
CDR3: ASSFRGNTEAF

size: NA
V: TRBV5-1
J: TRBJ1-1
CDR3: ASCPGTGNTEAF

size: few
V: TRBV9
J: TRBJ1-2
CDR3: ARSIGGTGGYT

size: NA
V: TRBV18
J: TRBJ2-3
CDR3: ASSPGLAGVVDTQY

size: NA
V: TRBV7-2
J: TRBJ1-6
CDR3: ASSPQHGGQGGYNSPLH

size: NA
V: TRBV12-3/TRBV12-4
J: TRBJ1-3
CDR3: ASSTGAGNTIY

size: NA
V: TRBV5-4
J: TRBJ2-3
CDR3: ASSFGAGTSTDTQY

size: NA
V: TRBV18
J: TRBJ1-2
CDR3: ASSPETLAANYGYT

size: NA
V: TRBV9
J: TRBJ2-2
CDR3: ASSVSDTGELF

size: NA
V: TRBV19
J: TRBJ2-7
CDR3: ASSRGGLPYEQY

size: NA
V: TRBV19
J: TRBJ2-1
CDR3: ASSSASTSSYNEQF

size: NA
V: TRBV6-6
J: TRBJ1-4
CDR3: ASSYSTVTEKLF

size: NA
V: TRBV15
J: TRBJ1-1
CDR3: ATSRRTDTEAF

size: NA
V: TRBV2
J: TRBJ2-3
CDR3: ASLSGAVLRTDTQY